A selection of T cell receptor beta chains follows, all from one sample in a study of long-term antiretroviral therapy in people with HIV. Sequencing was performed with immunoSEQ multiplex PCR; in TCRdb, only in-frame clones are kept and a portion is missing. The data contain 25,000 to 35,000 clones, 82% of them singletons. The sample was unsorted PBMCs, taken 2.9 years after starting antiretroviral therapy. The receptors derive from a man aged 45-65 years with HIV. CDR3s include the opening cysteine and the closing phenylalanine or tryptophan. Each record gives: J gene, D gene, V gene, clone size, CDR3 protein, CDR3 DNA. A D gene is named only where the DNA matches it firmly. The size of a clone is reported for some rows only, either as once, few or many, or as a class for expanded clones.

TRBJ2-1,TRBD2,TRBV27,once,CASSLGLAGSYNEQFF,TGTGCCAGCAGTTTAGGGCTAGCGGGATCCTACAATGAGCAGTTCTTC
TRBJ2-7,TRBD1,TRBV19,NA,CASSIGTPGTGVYEQYF,TGTGCCAGTAGTATAGGAACCCCCGGGACAGGGGTATACGAGCAGTACTTC
TRBJ2-1,TRBD1,TRBV18,NA,CASSPRTGHNEQFF,TGTGCCAGCTCACCAAGGACAGGACACAATGAGCAGTTCTTC
TRBJ1-6,TRBD1,TRBV4-3,NA,CASSQVDREGSPLHF,TGCGCCAGCAGCCAAGTAGACAGGGAGGGTTCACCCCTCCACTTT
TRBJ2-7,TRBD1,TRBV29-1,NA,CSVVPGQGSYEQYF,TGCAGCGTTGTCCCGGGACAGGGGTCTTACGAGCAGTACTTC
TRBJ2-7,NA,TRBV5-5,NA,CASSLAGTVYEQYF,TGTGCCAGCAGCTTGGCGGGAACGGTCTACGAGCAGTACTTC
TRBJ2-7,NA,TRBV5-1,once,CASTLGPQAYEQYF,TGCGCCAGCACCTTAGGACCCCAAGCCTACGAGCAGTACTTC
TRBJ1-1,NA,TRBV9,NA,CASSVDALGGDEAFF,TGTGCCAGCAGCGTAGATGCGTTAGGGGGGGATGAAGCTTTCTTT
TRBJ2-2,TRBD1,TRBV27,NA,CASSVGQSNTGELFF,TGTGCCAGCAGTGTGGGACAGTCAAACACCGGGGAGCTGTTTTTT
TRBJ1-2,NA,TRBV7-2,NA,CASSLTWGDPFGYTF,TGTGCCAGCAGCTTAACCTGGGGGGACCCGTTCGGCTACACCTTC
TRBJ1-2,NA,TRBV27,NA,CASSLSIQGPIYGYTF,TGTGCCAGCAGTTTATCGATCCAGGGGCCCATCTATGGCTACACCTTC
TRBJ2-1,TRBD2,TRBV7-9,NA,CASSSRGGNYNEQFF,TGTGCCAGCAGCTCCCGGGGAGGGAACTACAATGAGCAGTTCTTC